This T cell receptor (beta chain) came from a study of blood T cell repertoires in COVID-19. Study-wide background: There were acute and convalescent COVID-19 samples, and they came from the United States, Italy and Spain. T cells, B-cell-depleted T cells, or PBMCs provided the cDNA or gDNA that served as material.

Methods used by the authors: The authors estimated nucleated cell counts from reference gene primer amplification. The protocol was immunoSEQ multiplex PCR, while the TCRdb copy is restricted to in-frame clones and leaves out a portion. V and J calls and clone size follow that table, whereas D and trimming were derived from the DNA. Of about 260,000 clones in the sample, about four fifths were seen once. This CDR3 comprises 13 residues. Per the germline V gene, CDR1 is MDHEN and CDR2 is SYDVKM. The trim removed 6 bases at V and 4 bases at J, leaving 4 bases unmatched. The sequencing input was peripheral blood. This chain links TRBV28 with TRBJ1-2; TRBD1 aligns across 8 bases. This receptor was identified in a woman aged 50 to 60 who had recovered from COVID-19. The CDR3 sequence is CASSRDRFYGYTF. In nucleotides, the CDR3 is TGTGCCAGCAGCCGGGACAGGTTCTATGGCTACACCTTC.